The next 8 T cell receptor beta chains were all read from a single sample in a study of blood T cell repertoires in COVID-19. This table comes from immunoSEQ multiplex PCR, and its TCRdb copy is limited to in-frame clones, with some not included. This sample has 88,000 or so clones; 85% occur once, and the top ten carry around 4%. The sample consisted of peripheral blood. The source of these receptors is a man in his sixties with acute or convalescent COVID-19.

The table lists this clone with a count of one. The gene calls are TRBV20-1 and TRBJ2-7; possibly TRBD1 for D (5 bases). Germline CDR1 and CDR2: DFQATT and SNEGSKA (reference sequence). The CDR3 is 11 amino acids. The V end lost 4 bases, the J end lost 6 bases, and 10 bases lay between the germline ends. The CDR3 DNA sequence: TGCAGTGCTACAACAGGTCTCGAGCAGTACTTC. Translating it yields CSATTGLEQYF.

This chain uses TRBV19 with TRBJ1-3, with D possibly TRBD1 on 5 matching bases. Germline V gene sequence: CDR1 LNHDA, CDR2 SQIVND (reference sequence). Trimming cost V 6 bases and J 2 bases, with 14 bases left between them. The CDR3 consists of 15 residues. The CDR3: CASSATGVAGNTIYF. The CDR3 nucleotides read TGTGCCAGTAGCGCAACGGGGGTGGCTGGAAACACCATATATTTT.

This sequence joins TRBV19 and TRBJ2-2; 9 bases are shared with TRBD2. The CDR3 is 14 amino acids. The V and J ends lost 11 bases and 3 bases, in that order; junction bases with no gene match: 7. CDR1 and CDR2 from the germline V gene are LNHDA and SQIVND (reference sequence). The chain's CDR3 is CAARLAADTGELFF. CDR3 nucleotides: TGTGCCGCCAGACTAGCGGCAGACACCGGGGAGCTGTTTTTT.

The genes are TRBV11-3 and TRBJ1-1; D not certain. V lost 0 bases, J lost 1 base, and 6 bases lay in between. The CDR3 runs to 14 residues. CDR1 is SGHNT, CDR2 YENEEA, per germline. As DNA, the CDR3 is TGTGCCAGCAGCTTAGAGGCAACGAACACTGAAGCTTTCTTT. Translation: CASSLEATNTEAFF.

The chain couples TRBV19 to TRBJ1-6; 11 bases are a match to TRBD1. Germline V gene data show CDR1 as LNHDA and CDR2 as SQIVND (reference sequence). The CDR3 consists of 14 residues. The J segment lost 9 bases and the V segment lost 8 bases, leaving 6 bases of the junction unmatched. As DNA, the CDR3 is TGTGCCAGTCAGGGACAGGGGGTCGGTTCACCCCTCCACTTT. Protein product: CASQGQGVGSPLHF.

The chain combines TRBV7-6 with TRBJ2-5, with TRBD1 identical over 7 bases. The CDR3 extends over 12 amino acids. V shed 7 bases and J 5 bases; nucleotides not matched to a gene: 4. Per germline, CDR1 SGHVS and CDR2 FNYEAQ. In DNA, the CDR3 is TGTGCCAGCAAACAGGGGTGGGAGACCCAGTACTTC. Encoded protein: CASKQGWETQYF.

This clone was counted a single time. V is TRBV13 and J is TRBJ1-2; no clear D. V was cut by 5 bases and J by 0 bases, with 13 bases left in between. This CDR3 contains 15 residues. CDR1 PRHDT and CDR2 FYEKMQ come from the germline V gene (reference sequence). For the CDR3, the DNA is TGTGCCAGCAGCCGCCACCGAGGGACTAACTATGGCTACACCTTC. It is translated as CASSRHRGTNYGYTF.

The chain carries TRBV27 and TRBJ1-5; TRBD1 aligns across 8 bases. The germline V gene encodes CDR1 MNHEY and CDR2 SMNVEV (reference sequence). V trimming: 1 base; J trimming: 10 bases; junction bases outside the gene matches: 9. CDR3 length equals 15 residues. The CDR3 protein is CASSLYAGGGPPQHF. CDR3 in DNA: TGTGCCAGCAGTTTATATGCAGGGGGCGGTCCCCCCCAGCATTTT.